This TCR beta chain was sequenced in a study of blood T cell repertoires in COVID-19. Study at large: Acute-phase and convalescent COVID-19 samples originated in the United States, Italy and Spain.

Repertoires were generated with immunoSEQ multiplex PCR, while TCRdb's copy carries only in-frame clones and drops some. The sample holds about 160,000 clones, 85% to 95% seen once. With 0 bases removed from V and 6 bases from J, the gap between germline ends came to 6 bases. Germline CDR1 and CDR2: SEHNR and FQNEAQ (reference sequence). This CDR3 has 13 amino acids. The sample consisted of peripheral blood. V is TRBV7-9 and J is TRBJ1-5; D remains unclear. This clonotype was obtained from a woman aged 45-59 years with acute or convalescent COVID-19. CDR3 amino acids: CASSLAEGQPQHF. In DNA, the CDR3 is TGTGCCAGCAGCTTAGCTGAGGGTCAGCCCCAGCATTTT.